This TCR beta chain came from a study of tumor-infiltrating lymphocytes in primary liver carcinoma. cDNA specific to TCR beta was made from about 550 ng of total RNA, with a constant-region primer employed for priming. Three nested multiplex PCR rounds of slightly modified ARM-PCR generated TCR beta libraries. The first two PCR rounds, around 10 cycles each, used TRBV1-TRBV30 forward primers and a C-beta reverse primer. Via MiXCR, TCRdb re-called the multiplex PCR reads, giving one row per CDR3 protein. The sample includes about 320,000 distinct CDR3 sequences, more than 55% of them seen just once. CDR1 SQVTM and CDR2 ANQGSEA come from the germline V gene. CDR3 length equals 17 residues. V dropped 4 bases and J dropped 0; count of bases not matched to a gene: 5. Unsorted whole blood yielded the blood RNA, and germline DNA was also extracted.

Material: peripheral blood. This chain connects TRBV29-1 to TRBJ2-1; TRBD2 matches at 14 bases. This clonotype was sampled from a man aged 40-55 years with primary liver carcinoma and hepatitis B virus infection. The CDR3 spells CSVVAGTSGSSYNEQFF. CDR3 bases: TGCAGCGTTGTCGCCGGGACTAGCGGGAGCTCCTACAATGAGCAGTTCTTC.